A single sample is the source of the 3 T cell receptor beta chains below, sequenced in a study of radiotherapy plus CTLA-4 blockade in lung cancer. Profiled with immunoSEQ multiplex PCR; TCRdb holds only in-frame clones, not every one. The table shows about 85,000 clones, with 70% to 90% occurring only once. Sequences were derived from peripheral blood, sampled from a patient treated with radiotherapy plus ipilimumab. The receptors were gathered from a human donor with non-small cell lung cancer who had a partial response to radiotherapy plus ipilimumab.

The V call is TRBV6-6, the J call TRBJ2-3, with D possibly being TRBD1 (6 bases). With 5 bases removed from V and 0 bases from J, the gap between germline ends came to 15 bases. This CDR3 has 16 amino acids. The germline V gene has CDR1 MNHNY and CDR2 SVGAGI (reference sequence). DNA of the CDR3: TGTGCCAGCAGTCGCCTGCGACAGGCTAGCACAGATACGCAGTATTTT. This translates into CASSRLRQASTDTQYF.

The chain has TRBV6-6 and TRBJ2-1, with TRBD2 as a possible D gene (6 bases). Trimming took off 6 bases at V and 7 bases at J, with 19 bases between the two ends. In germline, CDR1 is MNHNY, CDR2 SVGAGI (reference sequence). This CDR3 has 15 residues. The CDR3 nucleotides are TGTGCCAGCAGGATTAGCGGTCTAGGGGAAAATGAGCAGTTCTTC. It is translated as CASRISGLGENEQFF.

This sequence joins TRBV7-6 and TRBJ2-1; a possible D gene is TRBD2 (5 bases). The CDR3 is 20 amino acids. Germline V lookup: CDR1 SGHVS, CDR2 FNYEAQ. The V gene lost 2 bases and the J gene lost 4 bases, with 27 bases spanning the gap. This CDR3 reads CASSLLLGSGKADSYNEQFF. CDR3 DNA sequence: TGTGCCAGCAGCTTATTATTAGGGAGTGGGAAAGCTGATAGTTACAATGAGCAGTTCTTC.